Below, 32 T cell receptor beta chains from the same sample are listed, as sequenced in a study of CD8 T cells in ankylosing spondylitis. TCRdb itself ran the 5' RACE reads through MiXCR, one entry per CDR3 protein. Found here are approximately 150,000 distinct CDR3 sequences, 15% to 20% of them singletons; the top ten hold 25% to 40%. The antigens for these receptors are not known. Study results and limitations: For ankylosing spondylitis blood, a TCR beta motif of several highly homologous variants appeared characteristic.

Sequenced input: blood, either unsorted or a sorted T cell fraction (not recorded which). These receptors all come from a male donor with ankylosing spondylitis.

The V and J genes are TRBV7-9 and TRBJ2-7, with D maybe TRBD1 (5 bases). Trimming took off 3 bases at V and 4 bases at J, with 16 bases between the two ends. CDR1 and CDR2 from the germline V gene are SEHNR and FQNEAQ (reference sequence). The CDR3 has 15 residues. The CDR3 nucleotides read TGTGCCAGCAGCTTGTTCAGGGAAACCTCTTACGAGCAGTACTTC. This gives the protein CASSLFRETSYEQYF.

This clonotype was seen a few times. This sequence joins TRBV20-1 and TRBJ2-1; D could derive from TRBD1 or TRBD2 (5 bases each). Deletions cut 3 bases from V and 7 bases from J, with 10 bases between. The CDR3 length is 12 residues. From germline, CDR1 is DFQATT and CDR2 SNEGSKA (reference sequence). The CDR3 protein is CSARGVGNEQFF. The CDR3 DNA reads as TGCAGTGCTAGGGGGGTCGGGAATGAGCAGTTCTTC.

This clonotype was observed a handful of times. The chain has TRBV5-1 and TRBJ1-5; D not certain. The CDR3 totals 14 residues. The germline V gene has CDR1 SGHRS and CDR2 YFSETQ. Trimming removed 3 bases at V and 2 bases at J, with 9 bases between. The DNA for the CDR3 is TGCGCCAGCAGCTCTCTGGGCGGCAATCAGCCCCAGCATTTT. Protein product: CASSSLGGNQPQHF.

This clonotype was detected only a few times. The chain links TRBV6-2 or TRBV6-3 to TRBJ2-5; weak D call: TRBD1 (6 bases). Germline V gene sequence: CDR1 MNHEY, CDR2 SVGEGT. The CDR3 is 15 residues long. V was shortened by 6 bases and J by 5 bases, with 19 bases between the two germline ends. CDR3 protein: CASSSENGQRETQYF. In DNA, the CDR3 is TGTGCCAGCAGCTCCGAGAATGGACAGCGGGAGACCCAGTACTTC.

This clonotype turned up a few times. The J gene is TRBJ2-2, the V gene TRBV12-3 or TRBV12-4; 8 bases are a match to TRBD1. The V segment lost 2 bases and the J segment 2 bases; nucleotides outside the gene matches: 16. The CDR3 is 20 residues long. CDR3 in amino acids: CASSLRIGTGPQGNTGELFF. CDR3 DNA sequence: TGTGCCAGCAGTTTAAGAATCGGGACAGGTCCACAGGGAAACACCGGGGAGCTGTTTTTT.

This clonotype was recorded a few times. The chain carries TRBV11-2 and TRBJ2-4, with D uncertain. The CDR3 loop spans 15 amino acids. CDR1 SGHAT and CDR2 FQNNGV come from the germline V gene. Trimming left V 2 bases short and J 1 base short, with 9 bases between. CDR3 protein: CASSLSSGAKNIQYF. The CDR3 coding sequence is TGTGCCAGCAGCTTAAGTTCTGGTGCCAAAAACATTCAGTACTTC.

The chain couples TRBV7-9 to TRBJ2-5; 7 nucleotides agree with TRBD2. The CDR3 extends over 15 amino acids. V trimming: 7 bases; J trimming: 12 bases; junction bases outside the gene matches: 20. CDR1 is SEHNR and CDR2 is FQNEAQ in the germline V gene (reference sequence). Written as DNA, the CDR3 is TGTGCCAGCACCTCCGTGGGGGGGACCCCGTTTGGAAAGTACTTC. Protein product: CASTSVGGTPFGKYF.

Only a few counts were recorded for this clonotype. The chain joins TRBV27 to TRBJ1-1; TRBD1 is a possible D gene (5 bases). Germline CDR1 MNHEY, CDR2 SMNVEV (reference sequence). Trimming removed 3 bases at V and 10 bases at J, with 9 bases between. The CDR3 runs to 11 residues. CDR3 sequence: CASSLGEVAFF. In DNA, the CDR3 is TGTGCCAGCAGTTTGGGGGAGGTAGCTTTCTTT.

The chain uses TRBV7-9 and TRBJ2-7; D is undetermined. The ends were cut back, 0 bases at V and 1 base at J, with 7 bases in the middle. Germline CDR1 SEHNR, CDR2 FQNEAQ (reference sequence). The CDR3 has 14 residues. For the CDR3, the DNA is TGTGCCAGCAGCTTAGCGCTGCGTTCCTACGAGCAGTACTTC. It translates to CASSLALRSYEQYF.

For this clonotype: An end of the junction does not agree with germline; a read error may underlie this. V gene TRBV29-1 combines with J gene TRBJ2-1, with D possibly matching TRBD1 (6 bases). CDR3 size: 15 residues. Germline V gene data show CDR1 as SQVTM and CDR2 as ANQGSEA. CDR3 protein: CSAETGTTSHNEQFF. The CDR3 region has the DNA TGCAGCGCTGAGACCGGGACAACCTCCCACAATGAGCAGTTCTTC.

The chain uses TRBV28 and TRBJ2-3, with D unresolved. This CDR3 region has 14 residues. V was clipped by 2 bases and J by 2 bases, with 8 bases between them. Germline V gives CDR1 MDHEN, CDR2 SYDVKM. The CDR3 DNA is TGTGCCAGCAGTTTAAAGGAACTCACAGATACGCAGTATTTT. This encodes CASSLKELTDTQYF.

The V call is TRBV18, the J call TRBJ2-1; 13 bases line up with TRBD2. CDR3 length equals 15 residues. V lost 4 bases to trimming and J lost 9 bases; unmatched junction nucleotides: 6. The germline V gene encodes CDR1 KGHSH and CDR2 LQKENI. DNA of the CDR3: TGTGCCAGCTCACACGGACTAGCGGGAGACTCTGAGCAGTTCTTC. Translation: CASSHGLAGDSEQFF.

This clonotype has a handful of counts. The chain carries TRBV4-1 and TRBJ1-4; TRBD1 matches 7 bases. The CDR3 covers 15 residues. The V gene end was trimmed by 2 bases and the J gene end by 7 bases; junction bases not matched to a gene: 7. The V gene's germline CDR1 is MGHRA and CDR2 YSYEKL. CDR3 nucleotides: TGCGCCAGCAGCCAAACGACAGGGTTTGGTGAAAAACTGTTTTTT. Its translation is CASSQTTGFGEKLFF.

The rearrangement joins TRBV27 to TRBJ2-7; the match to TRBD2 covers 13 bases. CDR3 length: 14 residues. Germline V gene lookup returns CDR1 MNHEY and CDR2 SMNVEV (reference sequence). V dropped 8 bases and J dropped 3; count of bases not matched to a gene: 4. CDR3 nucleotides: TGTGCCAGCGTGGGACTAGCGGGACGCTACGAGCAGTACTTC. Its protein product is CASVGLAGRYEQYF.

V usage is TRBV2 and J usage is TRBJ2-2, with a weak D call TRBD1 (6 bases). V was shortened by 6 bases and J by 0 bases, with 11 bases between the two germline ends. Germline V lookup: CDR1 SNHLY, CDR2 FYNNEI. The CDR3 contains 15 residues. In DNA form, the CDR3 reads TGTGCCAGCAGGATACAGGGCGCGAACACCGGGGAGCTGTTTTTT. Its translation: CASRIQGANTGELFF.

This clonotype was seen a few times. The rearrangement uses TRBV20-1 and TRBJ2-7; the match to TRBD2 covers 8 bases. V lost 6 bases to trimming and J lost 3 bases; unmatched junction nucleotides: 4. Per germline, CDR1 DFQATT and CDR2 SNEGSKA (reference sequence). CDR3 size: 12 residues. DNA for the CDR3: TGCAGTGCGGGACTAGGGCTCTACGAGCAGTACTTC. Protein product: CSAGLGLYEQYF.

This clonotype was counted at least ten times. V usage is TRBV7-8 and J usage is TRBJ2-1; the match to TRBD2 covers 8 bases. V dropped 6 bases and J dropped 2; count of bases not matched to a gene: 9. Germline lookup yields CDR1 SGHVS and CDR2 FQNEAQ. The CDR3 spans 16 residues. CDR3: CASRGYERGTYNEQFF. CDR3 coding DNA: TGTGCCAGCAGAGGCTACGAGCGGGGGACCTACAATGAGCAGTTCTTC.

This clonotype occurred many times. V is TRBV5-1 and J is TRBJ2-7; 8 bases line up with TRBD1. This CDR3 has 14 residues. CDR1 SGHRS and CDR2 YFSETQ come from the germline V gene. The junction had 3 bases not matched to a gene; V was cut back by 0 bases and J by 4 bases. The CDR3 sequence: CASSLGTGYYEQYF. For the CDR3, the DNA is TGCGCCAGCAGCTTGGGGACAGGGTATTACGAGCAGTACTTC.

V gene TRBV24-1 combines with J gene TRBJ2-1; D is unclear. The CDR3 contains 16 residues. V was trimmed by 4 bases and J by 8 bases, leaving 20 bases between them. Germline V gene sequence: CDR1 KGHDR, CDR2 SFDVKD. Here the CDR3 reads CATSDNPPLRPHEQFF. In DNA, the CDR3 is TGTGCCACCAGTGACAACCCACCTTTGCGCCCTCATGAGCAGTTCTTC.

This sequence joins TRBV18 and TRBJ1-1, with D perhaps matching TRBD1 (6 bases). The CDR3 covers 16 residues. The V end was cut by 3 bases, the J end by 1 base, with 15 bases between. Germline loops: CDR1 KGHSH, CDR2 LQKENI. This CDR3 is CASSPWAMGANTEAFF. DNA of the CDR3: TGTGCCAGCTCACCGTGGGCGATGGGGGCGAACACTGAAGCTTTCTTT.

The sample holds a few counts of this clonotype. CDR3 in amino acids: CASIDGAVQETQYF. The CDR3 DNA reads as TGTGCCAGCATAGATGGGGCCGTCCAAGAGACCCAGTACTTC. The chain links TRBV7-8 to TRBJ2-5; a possible D gene is TRBD1 (5 bases). Trimming took 7 bases from V and 1 from J, leaving 13 bases between them. CDR3 length: 14 amino acids. Germline V CDR1 and CDR2: SGHVS, FQNEAQ.

This clonotype was counted only a few times. The chain combines TRBV2 with TRBJ2-3, with no clear D. This CDR3 is built from 16 residues. Germline CDR1 SNHLY, CDR2 FYNNEI. V was clipped by 1 base and J by 5 bases, with 16 bases between them. In DNA, the CDR3 is TGTGCCAGCAGTGAAGGACTCAGGAGTTCCGGAGATACGCAGTATTTT. It is translated as CASSEGLRSSGDTQYF.

The gene calls are TRBV11-1 and TRBJ2-2; D gene uncertain. Germline V lookup: CDR1 SGHAT, CDR2 FQDESV (reference sequence). V was shortened by 1 base and J by 5 bases, with 20 bases between the two germline ends. The CDR3 length is 18 residues. The CDR3 DNA follows: TGTGCCAGCAGCTTAGTTCCCCCACCAAAAGGATGGACCGGGGAGCTGTTTTTT. It specifies CASSLVPPPKGWTGELFF.

In its sample, this clonotype was seen a few times. The DNA for the CDR3 is TGTGCCAGCAGCCAGGGCTACAGGGGCTGGTCACCCCTCCACTTT. Translated, it gives CASSQGYRGWSPLHF. The gene calls are TRBV14 and TRBJ1-6; 7 bases fit TRBD1. Trimming took 3 bases from V and 10 from J; bases not matched to a gene: 9. This CDR3 is 15 amino acids long. CDR1 SGHDN and CDR2 FVKESK come from the germline V gene.

The gene calls are TRBV29-1 and TRBJ2-3; 8 nucleotides agree with TRBD1. CDR3 size: 15 residues. The germline V gene has CDR1 SQVTM and CDR2 ANQGSEA. J gave up 4 bases and V 7 bases, and 13 bases lay outside the gene matches. The DNA of the CDR3 is TGCAGCGCTCTACCCGGGACAGGTGACTCAGATACGCAGTATTTT. It yields the protein CSALPGTGDSDTQYF.

This clonotype occurred once. The DNA for the CDR3 is TGTGCCAGCAGTAATGGGGTTTACACCGGGGAGCTGTTTTTT. It is translated as CASSNGVYTGELFF. This rearrangement joins TRBV27 to TRBJ2-2, with D hard to call. The CDR3 runs to 14 residues. V lost 5 bases and J lost 3, with 10 bases in between. Per the germline V gene, CDR1 is MNHEY and CDR2 is SMNVEV (reference sequence).

The genes are TRBV12-3 or TRBV12-4 and TRBJ2-5, with D possibly TRBD2 on 6 matching bases. The CDR3 is 16 amino acids. V lost 1 base to trimming and J lost 5 bases, with 17 bases between them. The CDR3 coding sequence is TGTGCCAGCAGTTTAGTCCTAGCGCCGGATCGGGAGACCCAGTACTTC. Amino acid sequence: CASSLVLAPDRETQYF.

The J gene is TRBJ1-3, the V gene TRBV2; D might be TRBD1 (6 bases). Germline lookup yields CDR1 SNHLY and CDR2 FYNNEI. This CDR3 contains 15 residues. Trimming took 6 bases from V and 4 from J, leaving 16 bases between them. The CDR3: CASRVDRTDGNTIYF. In DNA form, the CDR3 reads TGTGCCAGCAGAGTCGACAGGACCGACGGAAACACCATATATTTT.

The V call is TRBV7-8, the J call TRBJ2-2; a weak D match, TRBD2 (5 bases). V lost 3 bases to trimming and J lost 6 bases, with 11 bases between them. This CDR3 is 14 amino acids long. In germline, CDR1 is SGHVS, CDR2 FQNEAQ. The DNA of the CDR3 is TGTGCCAGCAGCTTGGACTCTTCCCCCGGGGAGCTGTTTTTT. It yields the protein CASSLDSSPGELFF.

This clonotype was detected only a few times. The rearrangement links TRBV5-1 to TRBJ2-7; perhaps TRBD1 as D (6 bases). Germline-derived CDR1 and CDR2 are SGHRS and YFSETQ. The CDR3 is 14 amino acids. The V gene lost 0 bases and the J gene lost 5 bases, with 12 bases spanning the gap. Written as DNA, the CDR3 is TGCGCCAGCAGCTTGGCCTTACCAGGGGACGAGCAGTACTTC. Amino acids: CASSLALPGDEQYF.

The chain combines TRBV27 with TRBJ2-5; D unresolved. The germline gives CDR1 MNHEY, CDR2 SMNVEV (reference sequence). The CDR3 length is 13 residues. V lost 5 bases to trimming and J lost 5 bases, with 12 bases between them. CDR3 DNA: TGTGCCAGCAGTCCAAACATCGGGGAGACCCAGTACTTC. Protein product: CASSPNIGETQYF.

The chain employs TRBV27 and TRBJ2-7; 7 bases match TRBD1. The germline gives CDR1 MNHEY, CDR2 SMNVEV (reference sequence). This CDR3 region has 14 residues. The V and J ends lost 4 bases and 2 bases, in that order; junction bases with no gene match: 5. This CDR3 reads CASSSWTGTYEQYF. The CDR3 bases are TGTGCCAGCAGTTCTTGGACAGGAACCTACGAGCAGTACTTC.